The clone carrying this TCR beta chain was seen ten or more times. Its antigen is as yet unknown. The sample comes from a study of molecular identifiers for immune sequencing clone quantification. It was from about 19,000 to 1,100,000 sorted cells, with 10%, 30% or 50% RNA, that naive CD8 libraries came. MiXCR, applied by TCRdb to the PCR reads, yields one record per CDR3 protein. The sample records roughly 10,000 distinct CDR3 sequences, 20% to 25% being singletons. Notes on the study in general: Clone sizes could be underestimated for highly expanded clones when identical TCR molecules share a barcode.

The CDR3 sequence is 16 residues long. The trim removed 4 bases at V and 4 bases at J, leaving 10 bases unmatched. Germline V gives CDR1 SGHDN, CDR2 FVKESK. The chain employs TRBV14 and TRBJ2-1, with 7 bases identical to TRBD2. The receptor comes from a human donor in good health. Some libraries in this study had Jurkat cell RNA spiked in. The source material was naive CD8+ T cells from blood, with Jurkat cell RNA spiked in. Subset denoted: FACS-sorted CD8+CD4-CCR7+CD45RA+ naive T cells. In nucleotides, the CDR3 is TGTGCCAGCAGCCCCCCGGGACTACCTTTATACAATGAGCAGTTCTTC. It encodes CASSPPGLPLYNEQFF.